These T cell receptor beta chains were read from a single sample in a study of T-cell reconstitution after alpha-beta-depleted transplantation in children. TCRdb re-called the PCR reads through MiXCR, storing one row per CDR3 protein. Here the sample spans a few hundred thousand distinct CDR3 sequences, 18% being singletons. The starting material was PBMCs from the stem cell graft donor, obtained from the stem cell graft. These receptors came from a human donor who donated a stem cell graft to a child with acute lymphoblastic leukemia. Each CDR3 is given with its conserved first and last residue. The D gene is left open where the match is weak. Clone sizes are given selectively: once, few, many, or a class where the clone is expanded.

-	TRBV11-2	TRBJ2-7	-	TGTGCCAGCAGCATGAGCAACGAGCAGTACTTC	CASSMSNEQYF
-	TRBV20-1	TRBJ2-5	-	TGCAGTGCTAGGTTAGGAGTATCAGTTGAGACCCAGTACTTC	CSARLGVSVETQYF
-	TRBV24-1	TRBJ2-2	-	TGTGCCACCAGTTCGGGGTGGACCGGGGAGCTGTTTTTT	CATSSGWTGELFF
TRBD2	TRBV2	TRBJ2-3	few	TGTGCCAGCCCCGGAAGGTTCGCGGGGGGGTCTGGCACAGATACGCAGTATTTT	CASPGRFAGGSGTDTQYF
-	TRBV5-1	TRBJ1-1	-	TGCGCCAGCAGCTTGTCCCAGGGGAACACTGAAGCTTTCTTT	CASSLSQGNTEAFF
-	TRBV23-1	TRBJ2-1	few	TGCGCCAGCAGTCAATGCTTCTACAATGAGCAGTTCTTC	CASSQCFYNEQFF
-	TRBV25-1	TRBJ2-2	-	TGTGCCAGCGGGGTCGGGGAGCTGTTTTTT	CASGVGELFF
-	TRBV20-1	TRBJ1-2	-	TGCTGCGCTAGAGATTCCGGACGGGTAGTTTATGGCTACACCTTC	CCARDSGRVVYGYTF
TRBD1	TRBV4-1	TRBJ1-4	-	TGCGCCAGCAGCCGAGATACAGGGGCCGGGACTAATGAAAAACTGTTTTTT	CASSRDTGAGTNEKLFF
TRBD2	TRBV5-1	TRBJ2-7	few	TGCGCCAGCAGCCCGGGGGGGACTAGCGGCTACGAGCAGTACTTC	CASSPGGTSGYEQYF
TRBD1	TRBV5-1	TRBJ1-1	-	TGCGCCAGCAGCTTGGACAGGGGGCTGGCGAACACTGAAGCTTTCTTT	CASSLDRGLANTEAFF
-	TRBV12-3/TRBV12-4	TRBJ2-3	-	TGTGCCAGCAGGGGAATATCAGCGGAGGGGACGCAGTATTTT	CASRGISAEGTQYF
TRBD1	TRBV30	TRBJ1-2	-	TGTGCCTGGACCTTGACCGGGACAGGTCTATATGGCTACACCTTC	CAWTLTGTGLYGYTF
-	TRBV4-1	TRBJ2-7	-	TGCGCCAGCAGCCAAGATGGGGCGAGACAGCCGCACTACGAGCAGTACTTC	CASSQDGARQPHYEQYF
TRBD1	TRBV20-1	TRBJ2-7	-	TGCAGTGGGAGGGGACAGGGGAGACACGAGCAGTACTTC	CSGRGQGRHEQYF